Given below is one T cell receptor beta chain in context. Ten or more counts support this clonotype. Its target antigen remains unknown. Base qualities were left out, and no much larger clone turns up one base away. The germline V gene sets CDR1 to LGHNA and CDR2 to YSLEER. The CDR3 runs 16 amino acids, cysteine and phenylalanine included. The sequence is cut down to CDR3 DNA, 48 bases in frame from base 1. V is clipped by 1 base and J by 2 bases, and the sequence between their germline boundaries is 13 bases long. The sample's time point label, in plain terms: patch test 2, 6 weeks after DPC sensitization. This sample's treatment or condition label indicates: therapeutic diphenylcyclopropenone sensitization with weekly scalp DPC. At each patch-test visit, blood was drawn before the patch test was applied. To be eligible, patients had to be aged 18 to 70, diagnosed with alopecia and judged suitable for DPC therapy, while pregnant patients were excluded. Total RNA was extracted from unfractionated whole blood that had been collected in Tempus Blood RNA tubes.

This record belongs to a study of human T cells and chemical hapten exposure (dated by TCRdb to about 2021). Some background on the complete study: For sensitization, 2% DPC in acetone was applied to a roughly 2 cm by roughly 2 cm area of upper inner arm skin. The study tracked peripheral blood TCR repertoire changes in vivo during primary and secondary sensitization to the hapten diphenylcyclopropenone (DPC) in alopecia patients. Blood samples were taken from patients before sensitization (week 0) and at 2, 6 and about 24 weeks after DPC sensitization. The libraries were sequenced as a pool, and the TCR yield per sample differed mostly because of small variations in library volumes within the pool. Alopecia areata with under or over 50% scalp involvement, alopecia totalis and alopecia universalis were represented in the patient cohort, which was mostly female. Patch testing on the upper back used Finn chambers containing 0.01% DPC, with scoring done after 6 days according to International Contact Dermatitis Research Group standards. Blood for TCR sequencing was provided by twenty-nine alopecia patients at one to four time points (pre-sensitization, 2, 6 and 24 weeks). Throughout the approximately 24-week study period, patients were also given weekly therapeutic DPC doses on the scalp.

Paper-wide results and their limitations: No change with DPC sensitization was found in the number of TCRs above 1 in 1000 frequency, and no evidence of global repertoire structure alterations was found. Because every patient had alopecia, a presumed autoimmune disease, the patients' immune response might differ from that of healthy individuals. Patch test score was positively correlated with the number of PT1 expanded TCRs, with significance at thresholds 8, 16 and 32 but not at 4. After repeated subsampling, the strength of the expansion versus patch-test correlation and the threshold at which it became significant changed. Expanded TCRs formed significantly more large CDR3 similarity clusters than pre-sensitization or healthy control sets, consistent with antigen-driven responses.

The library came from RACE. The sequencer listed for this sample is NextSeq 500. Library preparation attached unique molecular identifiers to individual cDNA molecules for quantitative, reproducible TCR counting. For every blood RNA sample, sequencing covered both the TCR alpha and TCR beta chains. The study's processing was this. The median number of TCRs per sample was some 100,000, ranging from roughly 20,000 to 700,000. The Decombinator software suite was used to annotate V, J and CDR3 in the TCR reads. Every sample was subsampled to the same number of TCRs (28,000) for the PS versus PT1 abundance plots. TCRs were defined as expanded if absent before sensitization and observed at least eight times at the 2-week time point. TCRdb itself trimmed the public reads at Q25 with fastp, ran MiXCR and retained productive beta chains. Rows are unified per CDR3 protein, each entry keeping the most common DNA and genes. TCRdb, not the authors, supplied the V and J calls. For this sample the table gives roughly 380,000 distinct CDR3 sequences, of which over 6% were detected only once. The top ten clonotypes cover about 5.6% of the sample.

This sequence was found in a woman aged 18-29 years with alopecia areata. Some clones in this sample may be carry-over from other donors' samples. The sequence links TRBV4-3 to TRBJ2-3; the D gene lacks a confident call. Sequenced here: whole blood, sampled in connection with sensitization to the hapten diphenylcyclopropenone (DPC). The DNA sequence is given as TGCGCCAGCAGCCAAGGCGGTATCGGGCCCACAGATACGCAGTATTTT. Protein translation: CASSQGGIGPTDTQYF.